This passage covers 25 T cell receptor beta chains from one sample sequenced in a study of beta chain features in type 1 diabetes. The study reverse transcribed the entire isolated RNA, so it sequenced expressed TCRB transcripts. Measured with immunoSEQ multiplex PCR; TCRdb has only the in-frame clones, and not every one. The repertoire holds 680,000 or so clones, with roughly a sixth as singletons. Sequencing input: naive CD4+ T cells from blood. All receptors derive from a man younger than 35 in good health.

This clone was counted between two and nine times. The rearrangement joins TRBV7-9 to TRBJ2-5; D uncertain. The CDR3 is 14 amino acids. Trimming pared 2 bases from V and 5 bases from J, leaving 12 bases between. Per germline, CDR1 SEHNR and CDR2 FQNEAQ (reference sequence). For the CDR3, the DNA is TGTGCCAGCAGCTTAATACTGGGCGTCGAGACCCAGTACTTC. Translation gives CASSLILGVETQYF. The variable domain in full, with the rest retrieved from reference TRBV7-9 and TRBJ2-5, is DTGVSQNPRHKITKRGQNVTFRCDPISEHNRLYWYRQTLGQGPEFLTYFQNEAQLEKSRLLSDRFSAERPKGSFSTLEIQRTEQGDSAMYLCASSLILGVETQYFGPGTRLLVL.

This clone was observed a few times. V is TRBV28 and J is TRBJ1-1, with 7 bases that match TRBD1. V was clipped by 10 bases and J by 4 bases; unmatched bases: 12. Looked up from germline, CDR1 is MDHEN and CDR2 is SYDVKM. The CDR3 runs 14 residues. Written as DNA, the CDR3 is TGTGCCACCAAACCGGGACAGCTCGGCACTGAAGCTTTCTTT. Amino acid sequence: CATKPGQLGTEAFF.

The gene calls are TRBV7-2 and TRBJ2-7, with a tentative D call TRBD1 (5 bases). The V end lost 6 bases, the J end lost 3 bases, and 18 bases lay between the germline ends. The germline CDR1 and CDR2 sequences are SGHTA and FQGNSA. The CDR3 runs to 15 residues. Here the CDR3 reads CASSLTRRDSYEQYF. In DNA, the CDR3 is TGTGCCAGCAGTTTAACTCGGAGAGACAGCTACGAGCAGTACTTC. The full variable domain, rest sourced from reference TRBV7-2 and TRBJ2-7, is GAGVSQSPSNKVTEKGKDVELRCDPISGHTALYWYRQSLGQGLEFLIYFQGNSAPDKSGLPSDRFSAERTGGSVSTLTIQRTQQEDSAVYLCASSLTRRDSYEQYFGPGTRLTVT.

This clone has more than one count but fewer than ten. The chain's CDR3 is CASSLFTLAGEQFF. CDR3 nucleotide sequence: TGTGCCAGCAGCTTATTTACTCTAGCGGGGGAGCAGTTCTTC. This chain uses TRBV7-6 with TRBJ2-1, with 9 bases that match TRBD2. CDR1 is SGHVS and CDR2 is FNYEAQ in the germline V gene. V gave up 2 bases and J gave up 10 bases; unmatched junction bases: 6. The CDR3 spans 14 residues. Filled out from reference TRBV7-6 and TRBJ2-1, the complete variable domain reads GAGVSQSPRYKVTKRGQDVALRCDPISGHVSLYWYRQALGQGPEFLTYFNYEAQQDKSGLPNDRFSAERPEGSISTLTIQRTEQRDSAMYRCASSLFTLAGEQFFGPGTRLTVL.

This clone was detected only a few times. The chain is built from TRBV7-3 and TRBJ1-1; D is unclear. In germline, CDR1 is SGHTA, CDR2 FQGTGA. This CDR3 contains 13 residues. Trimming cost V 5 bases and J 5 bases, with 12 bases left between them. CDR3 residues: CASSATLGTEAFF. CDR3 in DNA: TGTGCCAGCAGCGCTACACTGGGAACTGAAGCTTTCTTT. Complete variable domain (other parts from reference TRBV7-3 and TRBJ1-1): GAGVSQTPSNKVTEKGKYVELRCDPISGHTALYWYRQSLGQGPEFLIYFQGTGAADDSGLPNDRFFAVRPEGSVSTLKIQRTERGDSAVYLCASSATLGTEAFFGQGTRLTVV.

This rearrangement joins TRBV7-6 to TRBJ2-1; D possibly corresponds to TRBD2 (6 bases). Germline CDR1 and CDR2: SGHVS and FNYEAQ. The CDR3 has 18 amino acids. Trimming shortened V by 5 bases and J by 4 bases, and 24 bases separated the two germline ends. CDR3 loop: CASSTRLVGGRLYNEQFF. CDR3 DNA sequence: TGTGCCAGCAGCACCCGACTAGTAGGAGGACGATTATACAATGAGCAGTTCTTC.

The V gene is TRBV12-5, the J gene TRBJ2-1, with D perhaps given as TRBD1 or TRBD2 (5 bases each). V lost 5 bases to trimming and J lost 8 bases, with 19 bases between them. Germline CDR1 is LGHNT and CDR2 is FRNRAP. There are 15 residues in the CDR3. The CDR3 region is CASGVIARDGDEQFF. CDR3 in DNA: TGTGCTAGTGGTGTGATTGCCCGGGACGGTGATGAGCAGTTCTTC. The full variable domain, completed using reference TRBV12-5 and TRBJ2-1, is DARVTQTPRHKVTEMGQEVTMRCQPILGHNTVFWYRQTMMQGLELLAYFRNRAPLDDSGMPKDRFSAEMPDATLATLKIQPSEPRDSAVYFCASGVIARDGDEQFFGPGTRLTVL.

In its sample, this clone was seen a few times. The J gene is TRBJ2-1, the V gene TRBV5-1, with D tentatively TRBD1 (5 bases). Trimming removed 3 bases at V and 6 bases at J, with 13 bases between. The germline gives CDR1 SGHRS, CDR2 YFSETQ. The CDR3 is 14 amino acids. The CDR3 sequence: CASSSQGGGNEQFF. DNA for the CDR3: TGCGCCAGCAGCTCCCAGGGCGGCGGCAATGAGCAGTTCTTC.

This sequence joins TRBV4-3 and TRBJ2-1; D gene ambiguous. Deletions cut 3 bases from V and 8 bases from J, with 14 bases between. In germline, CDR1 is LGHNA, CDR2 YSLEER. The CDR3 is 14 amino acids. The CDR3: CASSHRHRLDEQFF. CDR3 coding DNA: TGCGCCAGCAGCCACAGACATAGACTCGATGAGCAGTTCTTC.

The rearrangement uses TRBV7-2 and TRBJ2-2; the match to TRBD1 covers 9 bases. Germline CDR1 reads SGHTA; CDR2 reads FQGNSA. Losses at the gene ends were 7 bases for V and 8 bases for J; bases not matched to a gene: 8. The length of the CDR3 is 14 residues. The CDR3 loop reads CASTPGQGSGELFF. The CDR3 DNA follows: TGTGCCAGCACTCCCGGACAGGGGTCAGGGGAGCTGTTTTTT.

This clone was detected a few times. This sequence joins TRBV10-3 and TRBJ2-7; possibly TRBD1 for D (6 bases). Trimming removed 7 bases from V and 5 bases from J, with 15 bases in between. In germline, CDR1 is ENHRY, CDR2 SYGVKD. The CDR3 has 13 residues. The CDR3 DNA follows: TGTGCCATCAATGACAGGCCCGGAAACGAGCAGTACTTC. This encodes CAINDRPGNEQYF.

The chain employs TRBV30 and TRBJ2-4, with a weak D call TRBD1 (6 bases). Germline V gene sequence: CDR1 GTSNPN, CDR2 SVGIG (reference sequence). There are 18 residues in the CDR3. V was cut by 2 bases and J by 0 bases, with 20 bases left in between. The CDR3 DNA is TGTGCCTGGAGTTTCGTGTCAGGGGCGGATGGAGCCAAAAACATTCAGTACTTC. Its translation: CAWSFVSGADGAKNIQYF. The complete variable domain, with remaining parts taken from reference TRBV30 and TRBJ2-4, reads SQTIHQWPATLVQPVGSPLSLECTVEGTSNPNLYWYRQAAGRGLQLLFYSVGIGQISSEVPQNLSASRPQDRQFILSSKKLLLSDSGFYLCAWSFVSGADGAKNIQYFGAGTRLSVL.

This clone came up a few times. V gene TRBV5-1 combines with J gene TRBJ2-1, with TRBD2 identical over 7 bases. Germline trimming cut 0 bases from V and 4 bases from J; bases unmatched to any gene: 7. Germline CDR1 SGHRS, CDR2 YFSETQ. The CDR3 is made up of 16 amino acids. CDR3: CASSLVLAEGYNEQFF. The CDR3 region has the DNA TGCGCCAGCAGCTTGGTCCTAGCGGAGGGTTACAATGAGCAGTTCTTC.

This rearrangement joins TRBV19 to TRBJ2-2; 11 nucleotides agree with TRBD2. Per germline, CDR1 LNHDA and CDR2 SQIVND (reference sequence). Losses at the gene ends were 6 bases for V and 5 bases for J; bases not matched to a gene: 2. This CDR3 is 14 amino acids long. The CDR3 DNA follows: TGTGCCAGTAGGCTAGCGGGGGGTACCGGGGAGCTGTTTTTT. Translating gives CASRLAGGTGELFF.

This clone appeared a few times. The CDR3 DNA follows: TGTGCCAGCAGCTTGGATATAGGGCTTGTGAACACTGAAGCTTTCTTT. Translating it yields CASSLDIGLVNTEAFF. V is TRBV5-6 and J is TRBJ1-1; D call uncertain. The germline V and J ends were trimmed by 0 bases and 0 bases, with 12 bases remaining between them. Germline CDR1 and CDR2: SGHDT and YYEEEE. The CDR3 contains 16 residues.

There are a few counts of this clone. CDR3 protein: CASSYSWSAGGYEQYF. As DNA, the CDR3 is TGTGCCAGCAGTTACTCGTGGTCAGCGGGAGGCTACGAGCAGTACTTC. This rearrangement joins TRBV6-5 to TRBJ2-7, with 9 bases fitting TRBD2. The CDR3 is 16 residues long. Germline lookup yields CDR1 MNHEY and CDR2 SVGAGI. J lost 3 bases, V lost 0 bases, and 6 bases had no gene match.

This chain links TRBV7-6 with TRBJ2-1; D unclear. The germline V gene has CDR1 SGHVS and CDR2 FNYEAQ. This CDR3 spans 16 amino acids. V was pared by 0 bases and J by 4 bases, with 13 bases between. CDR3 residues: CASSLARWPSYNEQFF. CDR3 coding DNA: TGTGCCAGCAGCTTAGCGCGCTGGCCTAGTTACAATGAGCAGTTCTTC.

The chain combines TRBV2 with TRBJ2-5, with D tentatively TRBD1 or TRBD2 (5 bases each). The CDR3 is 12 amino acids. V lost 11 bases and J lost 5, with 15 bases in between. Per germline, CDR1 SNHLY and CDR2 FYNNEI. The CDR3 bases are TGTGCCGGTCAGGGTGGAGGTGAGACCCAGTACTTC. Protein: CAGQGGGETQYF.

Turning to this clone: An end of the junction differs from the germline gene, which may be a read error. CDR3 sequence (DNA): TGTGCCTCCAGAAATCGCGGGGAGCTGTTTTTT. Protein product: CASRNRGELFF. The chain carries TRBV15 and TRBJ2-2, with D unresolved. The CDR3 spans 11 residues. CDR1 and CDR2 (germline): LNHNV, YYDKDF (reference sequence).

A few counts support this clone. This rearrangement joins TRBV5-1 to TRBJ2-5; tentative D call: TRBD1 (5 bases). This CDR3 has 15 amino acids. Trimming stripped 1 base from V and 1 base from J, with 11 bases between. Germline CDR1 and CDR2: SGHRS and YFSETQ. CDR3 in DNA: TGCGCCAGCAGCTTGCTTGGGGCGTCCCAAGAGACCCAGTACTTC. It is translated as CASSLLGASQETQYF.

The chain is built from TRBV6-6 and TRBJ2-7, with 10 bases fitting TRBD2. The CDR3 runs to 13 residues. Germline-derived CDR1 and CDR2 are MNHNY and SVGAGI (reference sequence). J was trimmed by 4 bases and V by 9 bases; bases with no gene match: 6. CDR3 region: CASRASGSYEQYF. The CDR3 region has the DNA TGTGCCAGTCGGGCTAGCGGGAGTTACGAGCAGTACTTC.

With regard to this clone: The identical CDR3 is also encoded by other nucleotide sequences in the sample. The chain combines TRBV27 with TRBJ2-6, with D unclear. V was trimmed by 1 base and J by 1 base, leaving 5 bases between them. CDR1 and CDR2 from the germline V gene are MNHEY and SMNVEV (reference sequence). The CDR3 is 15 amino acids. As DNA, the CDR3 is TGTGCCAGCAGTTTATACGGGTCTGGGGCCAACGTCCTGACTTTC. Translation: CASSLYGSGANVLTF.

In its sample, this clone was seen a few times. J is TRBJ1-1 and V is TRBV14; maybe TRBD1 (5 bases). CDR3 length: 15 amino acids. Germline assignment: CDR1 SGHDN and CDR2 FVKESK. Trimming removed 4 bases from V and 1 base from J, with 13 bases in between. The CDR3: CASSPRQITNTEAFF. The CDR3, as DNA: TGTGCCAGCAGCCCAAGACAGATTACGAACACTGAAGCTTTCTTT.

This chain connects TRBV30 to TRBJ1-2; D ambiguous. Per the germline V gene, CDR1 is GTSNPN and CDR2 is SVGIG (reference sequence). This CDR3 is 10 amino acids long. Trimming removed 3 bases from V and 5 bases from J, with 4 bases in between. The CDR3 DNA reads as TGTGCCTGGAGGACGTATGGCTACACCTTC. Protein product: CAWRTYGYTF.

CDR3 loop: CASGRQSEQFF. The CDR3 DNA follows: TGTGCTAGTGGTCGACAGTCTGAGCAGTTCTTC. The chain is built from TRBV12-5 and TRBJ2-1, with D tentatively TRBD1 (5 bases). The CDR3 has 11 residues. V lost 5 bases and J 9 bases, leaving 8 bases between the germline ends. Germline lookup yields CDR1 LGHNT and CDR2 FRNRAP. The variable domain in full, with the rest retrieved from reference TRBV12-5 and TRBJ2-1, is DARVTQTPRHKVTEMGQEVTMRCQPILGHNTVFWYRQTMMQGLELLAYFRNRAPLDDSGMPKDRFSAEMPDATLATLKIQPSEPRDSAVYFCASGRQSEQFFGPGTRLTVL.